Shown below are 19 T cell receptor beta chains from a single sample sequenced in a study of human T cells and chemical hapten exposure. Time point described: patch test 3, about 24 weeks after DPC sensitization. Treatment in this sample: therapeutic diphenylcyclopropenone sensitization with weekly scalp DPC. TCRdb re-analysed the RACE reads in MiXCR, keeping a single row per CDR3 protein. This table has 85,000 to 100,000 distinct CDR3 sequences, 25% to 35% appearing once. Sequencing used whole blood, obtained in connection with sensitization to the hapten diphenylcyclopropenone (DPC). The receptors were gathered from a man aged 40-49 years with alopecia areata. Some clones in this sample may be carry-over from other donors' samples.

The chain uses TRBV15 and TRBJ2-5; D tentatively fits TRBD1 or TRBD2 (6 bases each). The CDR3 spans 16 residues. Trimming took 3 bases from V and 3 from J, leaving 17 bases between them. CDR1 and CDR2 from the germline V gene are LNHNV and YYDKDF (reference sequence). CDR3 sequence: CATSSVIWGAEETQYF. Here the CDR3 DNA reads TGTGCCACCAGCAGTGTAATATGGGGGGCCGAAGAGACCCAGTACTTC.

This clonotype has a handful of counts. The J gene is TRBJ1-6, the V gene TRBV28; D is unresolved. CDR1 is MDHEN and CDR2 is SYDVKM in the germline V gene. The CDR3 is 12 amino acids. Trimming stripped 4 bases from V and 10 bases from J, with 8 bases between. CDR3 residues: CASSYTGSPLHF. As DNA, the CDR3 is TGTGCCAGCAGTTATACGGGATCACCCCTCCACTTT.

V is TRBV18 and J is TRBJ2-7; tentatively, D is TRBD2 (6 bases). The V gene's germline CDR1 is KGHSH and CDR2 LQKENI. The CDR3 spans 14 residues. The V and J ends lost 3 bases and 1 base respectively, with 10 bases between them. CDR3 sequence reads: CASSPGGRSYEQYF. The CDR3 nucleotides are TGTGCCAGCTCACCCGGGGGTCGATCCTACGAGCAGTACTTC.

A few counts support this clonotype. The chain uses TRBV5-1 and TRBJ2-1, with 11 bases that match TRBD2. Germline lookup yields CDR1 SGHRS and CDR2 YFSETQ. CDR3 size: 13 residues. The V segment lost 4 bases and the J segment 13 bases; nucleotides outside the gene matches: 7. The CDR3, as DNA: TGCGCCAGCAGCCGATTAGCGGGAGGGCTCCAGTTCTTC. It codes for CASSRLAGGLQFF.

The chain is built from TRBV28 and TRBJ2-4, with TRBD2 matching 8 bases. Germline V CDR1 and CDR2: MDHEN, SYDVKM. J was trimmed by 6 bases and V by 3 bases; bases with no gene match: 13. The CDR3 runs 17 residues. The CDR3 sequence: CASSLLVPGGPGNIQYF. The CDR3 coding sequence is TGTGCCAGCAGTTTGCTTGTCCCGGGAGGGCCAGGAAACATTCAGTACTTC.

This sequence joins TRBV7-9 and TRBJ2-7, with a possible D match to TRBD2 (5 bases). The CDR3 is 13 amino acids. CDR1 is SEHNR, CDR2 FQNEAQ, per germline (reference sequence). The ends were cut back, 5 bases at V and 2 bases at J, with 10 bases in the middle. The CDR3 nucleotides are TGTGCCAGCAGCGTCGGGGTGGCCTACGAGCAGTACTTC. Protein: CASSVGVAYEQYF.

The chain has TRBV19 and TRBJ1-5, with TRBD1 matching over 9 bases. The CDR3 runs to 17 residues. CDR1 is LNHDA and CDR2 is SQIVND in the germline V gene (reference sequence). J was trimmed by 6 bases and V by 9 bases; bases with no gene match: 18. This chain's CDR3 is CASFPGQGNEIGQPQHF. CDR3 coding DNA: TGTGCCAGCTTTCCGGGACAGGGTAACGAGATTGGTCAGCCCCAGCATTTT. The whole variable domain, filled in from reference TRBV19 and TRBJ1-5, reads DGGITQSPKYLFRKEGQNVTLSCEQNLNHDAMYWYRQDPGQGLRLIYYSQIVNDFQKGDIAEGYSVSREKKESFPLTVTSAQKNPTAFYLCASFPGQGNEIGQPQHFGDGTRLSIL.

This clonotype occurred a few times. This sequence joins TRBV10-3 and TRBJ2-7, with 14 bases aligning to TRBD2. This CDR3 has 14 residues. The V gene end was trimmed by 5 bases and the J gene end by 6 bases; junction bases not matched to a gene: 3. Germline assignment: CDR1 ENHRY and CDR2 SYGVKD. The CDR3 DNA follows: TGTGCCATCAGTCGACTAGCGGGAGGGTCCGAGCAGTACTTC. Its protein is CAISRLAGGSEQYF.

This chain joins TRBV28 and TRBJ2-3; 8 nucleotides match TRBD2. V lost 7 bases, J lost 1 base, and 10 bases stayed unmatched. The CDR3 consists of 16 residues. In germline, CDR1 is MDHEN, CDR2 SYDVKM. CDR3 bases: TGTGCCAGCACCCCTGCCGGGACTAGTGGCACAGATACGCAGTATTTT. This codes for CASTPAGTSGTDTQYF. The full variable domain, in which reference TRBV28 and TRBJ2-3 provide the parts outside the CDR3, is DVKVTQSSRYLVKRTGEKVFLECVQDMDHENMFWYRQDPGLGLRLIYFSYDVKMKEKGDIPEGYSVSREKKERFSLILESASTNQTSMYLCASTPAGTSGTDTQYFGPGTRLTVL.

The DNA of the CDR3 is TGTGCCAGCAGCTTCCGGGACAGAAATAATTCACCCCTCCACTTT. It translates to CASSFRDRNNSPLHF. The chain links TRBV5-6 to TRBJ1-6, with 7 positions matching TRBD1. The CDR3 is made up of 15 amino acids. The germline V gene has CDR1 SGHDT and CDR2 YYEEEE. Trimming took 2 bases from V and 5 from J; bases not matched to a gene: 4. Drawing the rest from reference TRBV5-6 and TRBJ1-6, the complete variable domain is DAGVTQSPTHLIKTRGQQVTLRCSPKSGHDTVSWYQQALGQGPQFIFQYYEEEERQRGNFPDRFSGHQFPNYSSELNVNALLLGDSALYLCASSFRDRNNSPLHFGNGTRLTVT.

This rearrangement joins TRBV2 to TRBJ2-7, with 8 bases identical to TRBD2. Germline CDR1 SNHLY, CDR2 FYNNEI. V shed 7 bases, J shed 2 bases, and the junction held 4 bases outside the gene matches. CDR3 size: 13 residues. This CDR3 reads CASTRGETYEQYF. Here the CDR3 DNA reads TGTGCCAGCACGCGGGGGGAGACCTACGAGCAGTACTTC.

The V call is TRBV28, the J call TRBJ2-7, with D uncertain. Germline lookup yields CDR1 MDHEN and CDR2 SYDVKM. The CDR3 totals 12 residues. Trimming took 7 bases from V and 8 from J, leaving 15 bases between them. The CDR3 protein is CASNSQLTKQYF. CDR3 sequence (DNA): TGTGCCAGCAACTCACAGCTTACGAAGCAGTACTTC.

This clonotype was seen a few times. The chain's CDR3 is CASSQAGAIDTQYF. As DNA, the CDR3 is TGCGCCAGCAGCCAGGCGGGAGCAATAGATACGCAGTATTTT. The genes are TRBV4-1 and TRBJ2-3; 7 positions agree with TRBD2. The V and J ends lost 3 bases and 5 bases, in that order; junction bases with no gene match: 5. The CDR3 is 14 amino acids. Germline values: CDR1 MGHRA, CDR2 YSYEKL.

The chain links TRBV7-9 to TRBJ2-3; no clear D gene. Germline lookup yields CDR1 SEHNR and CDR2 FQNEAQ (reference sequence). The CDR3 length is 15 residues. V was shortened by 3 bases and J by 5 bases, with 15 bases between the two germline ends. The CDR3 sequence: CASSFRTSAQDTQYF. In nucleotides, the CDR3 is TGTGCCAGCAGCTTCCGGACCTCCGCACAAGATACGCAGTATTTT.

The chain links TRBV6-1 to TRBJ1-5, with D maybe TRBD1 (5 bases). V was clipped by 7 bases and J by 2 bases, with 18 bases between them. This CDR3 is 16 amino acids long. CDR1 is MNHNS, CDR2 SASEGT, per germline. The CDR3: CASTFEVGGGNQPQHF. CDR3 nucleotides: TGTGCCAGCACCTTCGAAGTTGGGGGTGGCAATCAGCCCCAGCATTTT.

The genes are TRBV6-6 and TRBJ1-5, with D unclear. This CDR3 has 13 residues. Germline-derived CDR1 and CDR2 are MNHNY and SVGAGI (reference sequence). V was trimmed by 6 bases and J by 7 bases, leaving 13 bases between them. The CDR3 sequence: CASSDPPNQPQHF. The CDR3 DNA sequence: TGTGCCAGCAGCGACCCTCCTAACCAGCCCCAGCATTTT.

This clonotype occurred once. The chain links TRBV28 to TRBJ2-7, with D tentatively TRBD2 (5 bases). The CDR3 is made up of 14 amino acids. Germline values: CDR1 MDHEN, CDR2 SYDVKM. The V and J ends lost 7 bases and 0 bases respectively, with 13 bases between them. CDR3 DNA: TGTGCCAGCACTCCCCCGGGGTGCTCCTACGAGCAGTACTTC. Translated: CASTPPGCSYEQYF.

This chain joins TRBV28 and TRBJ1-5; perhaps TRBD1 as D (6 bases). There are 14 residues in the CDR3. V was shortened by 8 bases and J by 7 bases, with 18 bases between the two germline ends. Per the germline V gene, CDR1 is MDHEN and CDR2 is SYDVKM. CDR3: CASVKGGLGQPQHF. In nucleotides, the CDR3 is TGTGCCAGCGTGAAAGGGGGGCTCGGGCAGCCCCAGCATTTT.

The rearrangement links TRBV27 to TRBJ1-2, with 9 bases that match TRBD1. Germline-derived CDR1 and CDR2 are MNHEY and SMNVEV (reference sequence). Losses at the gene ends were 7 bases for V and 3 bases for J; bases not matched to a gene: 3. The CDR3 length is 13 residues. CDR3 sequence (DNA): TGTGCCAGCACTAGACAGGGGGACTATGGCTACACCTTC. Protein sequence: CASTRQGDYGYTF.